The 27 T cell receptor beta chains given below trace back to one sample, sequenced in a study of memory CD4+ T cells and cytomegalovirus serostatus. Single viable CD3+CD4+CD8-CD45RO+ cells were sorted as the memory CD4+ T cells. TCRdb's copy holds only in-frame clones and misses some; the assay was immunoSEQ multiplex PCR. Among more than 45,000 clones listed, 65% to 85% were seen once. The material sequenced was memory CD4+ T cells from blood. All receptors derive from an adult in good health and CMV-seronegative.

The genes are TRBV7-2 and TRBJ2-7, with D hard to call. Trimming took 3 bases from V and 4 from J, leaving 7 bases between them. The germline CDR1 and CDR2 sequences are SGHTA and FQGNSA. The length of the CDR3 is 12 residues. CDR3 bases: TGTGCCAGCAGCTTCGGTCCGTACGAGCAGTACTTC. Protein: CASSFGPYEQYF.

The CDR3 spells CASRTFRVYNEQFF. DNA of the CDR3: TGTGCCAGCAGAACCTTCCGCGTGTACAATGAGCAGTTCTTC. This chain joins TRBV5-8 and TRBJ2-1, with D uncertain. The CDR3 loop spans 14 amino acids. Trimming took 5 bases from V and 4 from J, leaving 13 bases between them. Germline-derived CDR1 and CDR2 are SGHTS and YDEGEE.

The genes are TRBV6-5 and TRBJ1-2; the D is unclear. Trimming shortened V by 4 bases and J by 0 bases, and 9 bases separated the two germline ends. The germline V gene has CDR1 MNHEY and CDR2 SVGAGI. The CDR3 has 14 residues. CDR3 protein: CASSSPLTNYGYTF. The CDR3 DNA sequence: TGTGCCAGCAGTTCCCCGTTGACTAACTATGGCTACACCTTC.

The V and J genes are TRBV7-8 and TRBJ1-2; D may be TRBD1 (5 bases). The V gene lost 1 base and the J gene lost 2 bases, with 8 bases spanning the gap. Looked up from germline, CDR1 is SGHVS and CDR2 is FQNEAQ. The CDR3 consists of 14 residues. CDR3 sequence reads: CASSLGDGNYGYTF. CDR3 nucleotide sequence: TGTGCCAGCAGCTTAGGGGACGGGAACTATGGCTACACCTTC.

The CDR3 loop reads CASSLPGKETQYF. For the CDR3, the DNA is TGCGCCAGCAGCTTGCCGGGAAAAGAGACCCAGTACTTC. The chain joins TRBV5-1 to TRBJ2-5, with D perhaps TRBD2 (5 bases). From germline, CDR1 is SGHRS and CDR2 YFSETQ. The CDR3 has 13 residues. The V end lost 1 base, the J end lost 3 bases, and 7 bases lay between the germline ends.

The chain combines TRBV5-4 with TRBJ2-3; D is unclear. The V end lost 5 bases, the J end lost 0 bases, and 10 bases lay between the germline ends. CDR1 and CDR2 (germline): SGHNT, YYREEE (reference sequence). This CDR3 has 14 amino acids. The CDR3 DNA sequence: TGTGCCAGCAGTTGGGATTATAGCACAGATACGCAGTATTTT. Encoded protein: CASSWDYSTDTQYF.

The chain carries TRBV5-1 and TRBJ1-4, with 8 bases matching TRBD1. The CDR3 consists of 15 residues. Germline assignment: CDR1 SGHRS and CDR2 YFSETQ. V shed 0 bases and J 7 bases; nucleotides not matched to a gene: 5. In DNA form, the CDR3 reads TGCGCCAGCAGCTTGGCAGGGGGCGTGAGTGAAAAACTGTTTTTT. Translated: CASSLAGGVSEKLFF. Full variable domain (remainder filled in from reference TRBV5-1 and TRBJ1-4): KAGVTQTPRYLIKTRGQQVTLSCSPISGHRSVSWYQQTPGQGLQFLFEYFSETQRNKGNFPGRFSGRQFSNSRSEMNVSTLELGDSALYLCASSLAGGVSEKLFFGSGTQLSVL.

V is TRBV15 and J is TRBJ2-7; the D gene is possibly TRBD2 (5 bases). The CDR3 covers 11 residues. Germline values: CDR1 LNHNV, CDR2 YYDKDF (reference sequence). Trimming removed 3 bases from V and 9 bases from J, with 9 bases in between. The CDR3 sequence: CATSSVGGQYF. In nucleotides, the CDR3 is TGTGCCACCAGCAGCGTTGGAGGGCAGTACTTC.

The chain links TRBV6-6 to TRBJ1-3, with a tentative D call TRBD1 (5 bases). The CDR3 runs to 15 residues. Germline V CDR1 and CDR2: MNHNY, SVGAGI (reference sequence). The V end was cut by 2 bases, the J end by 0 bases, with 8 bases between. CDR3 residues: CASSYAGASGNTIYF. The CDR3 nucleotides are TGTGCCAGCAGTTACGCCGGGGCCTCTGGAAACACCATATATTTT.

This sequence joins TRBV6-5 and TRBJ2-2; D gene ambiguous. The CDR3 has 15 residues. Germline V gene data show CDR1 as MNHEY and CDR2 as SVGAGI. With 5 bases removed from V and 5 bases from J, the gap between germline ends came to 15 bases. The CDR3 region has the DNA TGTGCCAGCAGTCCCTCCGTGCAAGGAACCGGGGAGCTGTTTTTT. Encoded protein: CASSPSVQGTGELFF.

In nucleotides, the CDR3 is TGTGCCAGCAGCCAAGATTTAAGCGGGGGGGCCGTGGATACGCAGTATTTT. Amino acid sequence: CASSQDLSGGAVDTQYF. The chain carries TRBV4-2 and TRBJ2-3; TRBD2 aligns across 10 bases. Germline trimming cut 0 bases from V and 6 bases from J; bases unmatched to any gene: 9. This CDR3 contains 17 residues. Germline V lookup: CDR1 LGHNA, CDR2 YNFKEQ.

The chain joins TRBV5-1 to TRBJ1-1; 7 bases map to TRBD1. Germline V gene data show CDR1 as SGHRS and CDR2 as YFSETQ. With 4 bases clipped from V and 4 bases from J, the junction kept 10 bases outside the gene matches. This CDR3 has 15 residues. The CDR3 region is CASSRRVQGFTEAFF. The DNA for the CDR3 is TGCGCCAGCAGCCGAAGAGTACAGGGGTTCACTGAAGCTTTCTTT.

This clone turned up a few times. CDR3 sequence reads: CASSDRLLGGYEQYF. The CDR3 bases are TGTGCCAGCAGTGATAGGCTGTTGGGGGGCTACGAGCAGTACTTC. The chain employs TRBV2 and TRBJ2-7, with a possible D match to TRBD2 (6 bases). The V gene's germline CDR1 is SNHLY and CDR2 FYNNEI. Trimming took off 3 bases at V and 3 bases at J, with 15 bases between the two ends. The CDR3 sequence is 15 residues long.

The rearrangement joins TRBV6-5 to TRBJ1-3, with no clear D. V was cut by 6 bases and J by 4 bases, with 16 bases left in between. The CDR3 is 15 residues long. The V gene's germline CDR1 is MNHEY and CDR2 SVGAGI. The CDR3 region has the DNA TGTGCCAGCAGCCCCAGTTGGACGGGAGGAAACACCATATATTTT. Translated: CASSPSWTGGNTIYF.

This rearrangement joins TRBV7-3 to TRBJ1-2; D might be TRBD1 (6 bases). Germline values: CDR1 SGHTA, CDR2 FQGTGA. The CDR3 loop spans 15 amino acids. The ends were cut back, 1 base at V and 8 bases at J, with 17 bases in the middle. This CDR3 reads CASSLSGGLRTGYTF. CDR3 coding DNA: TGTGCCAGCAGCTTAAGCGGGGGGCTCCGTACAGGCTACACCTTC.

The rearrangement joins TRBV7-9 to TRBJ1-2, with D hard to call. Germline V gene sequence: CDR1 SEHNR, CDR2 FQNEAQ (reference sequence). The V end was cut by 2 bases, the J end by 4 bases, with 11 bases between. The CDR3 has 14 residues. Here the CDR3 reads CASSLSPAAYGYTF. The CDR3 DNA is TGTGCCAGCAGCTTATCCCCGGCGGCCTATGGCTACACCTTC.

This clone has a handful of counts. This chain joins TRBV5-1 and TRBJ2-7; the match to TRBD2 covers 8 bases. The CDR3 loop spans 15 amino acids. The junction had 4 bases not matched to a gene; V was cut back by 0 bases and J by 2 bases. Germline V gene lookup returns CDR1 SGHRS and CDR2 YFSETQ. In DNA form, the CDR3 reads TGCGCCAGCAGCTTGGGCGAGCGGGGGACCTACGAGCAGTACTTC. Protein product: CASSLGERGTYEQYF.

For the CDR3, the DNA is TGCGCCAGCAGCCAAGAGGGGGCGGGGTACCAAGAGACCCAGTACTTC. This codes for CASSQEGAGYQETQYF. The chain couples TRBV4-1 to TRBJ2-5, with D perhaps being TRBD1 or TRBD2 (6 bases each). Germline V gene sequence: CDR1 MGHRA, CDR2 YSYEKL. V lost 0 bases and J 0 bases, leaving 11 bases between the germline ends. This CDR3 contains 16 residues.

The table lists this clone with a few counts. The DNA for the CDR3 is TGTGCCAGCAGGGGGGATCGGGGGGAAGGTACGCAGTATTTT. Residues: CASRGDRGEGTQYF. V gene TRBV2 combines with J gene TRBJ2-3; 7 nucleotides agree with TRBD2. Unmatched junction bases numbered 11, after V lost 6 bases and J lost 8 bases. Per germline, CDR1 SNHLY and CDR2 FYNNEI. CDR3 length equals 14 residues.

The chain recombines TRBV5-1 with TRBJ1-1; 8 bases are shared with TRBD1. The CDR3 contains 15 residues. Germline V lookup: CDR1 SGHRS, CDR2 YFSETQ. J was trimmed by 1 base and V by 6 bases; bases with no gene match: 8. CDR3 nucleotides: TGCGCCAGCACTCCCTCCGGGACAGGGAACACTGAAGCTTTCTTT. Its protein product is CASTPSGTGNTEAFF.

V gene TRBV5-6 combines with J gene TRBJ2-1; D could derive from TRBD1 or TRBD2 (5 bases each). The CDR3 consists of 15 residues. Germline CDR1 and CDR2: SGHDT and YYEEEE. Deletions cut 6 bases from V and 6 bases from J, with 19 bases between. In DNA, the CDR3 is TGTGCCAGCAACACCCCCGGGACCGCATCCAATGAGCAGTTCTTC. As protein: CASNTPGTASNEQFF.

This clone appeared once. This chain connects TRBV7-8 to TRBJ2-1, with unresolved D. The germline gives CDR1 SGHVS, CDR2 FQNEAQ. V lost 1 base to trimming and J lost 6 bases, with 7 bases between them. CDR3 length: 13 residues. CDR3 bases: TGTGCCAGCAGCTTAGGCGATTTCAATGAGCAGTTCTTC. Translated: CASSLGDFNEQFF.

The chain has TRBV5-6 and TRBJ1-3; no definite D call. This CDR3 is 16 amino acids long. Germline assignment: CDR1 SGHDT and CDR2 YYEEEE. The V end lost 2 bases, the J end lost 0 bases, and 12 bases lay between the germline ends. As DNA, the CDR3 is TGTGCCAGCAGCTTTTCAACCAGAAGCTCTGGAAACACCATATATTTT. Residues: CASSFSTRSSGNTIYF.

This sequence joins TRBV10-3 and TRBJ2-1; TRBD2 matches at 13 bases. In germline, CDR1 is ENHRY, CDR2 SYGVKD. This CDR3 has 19 amino acids. J was trimmed by 8 bases and V by 6 bases; bases with no gene match: 19. The CDR3 sequence is CAISGKPVRGLAGNHEQFF. The CDR3 DNA reads as TGTGCCATCAGCGGAAAACCCGTTCGGGGACTAGCGGGAAATCATGAGCAGTTCTTC.

V and J are TRBV14 and TRBJ2-7; D is unclear. The germline gives CDR1 SGHDN, CDR2 FVKESK. Trimming shortened V by 4 bases and J by 2 bases, and 24 bases separated the two germline ends. This CDR3 spans 18 amino acids. Here the CDR3 reads CASSPTALASLYPYEQYF. CDR3 nucleotides: TGTGCCAGCAGCCCCACTGCCCTGGCGTCCCTGTATCCCTACGAGCAGTACTTC.

This chain uses TRBV10-3 with TRBJ2-1; the D is unclear. Germline CDR1 is ENHRY and CDR2 is SYGVKD. The ends were cut back, 0 bases at V and 4 bases at J, with 16 bases in the middle. This CDR3 is 17 amino acids long. The CDR3 coding sequence is TGTGCCATCAGTGAGTCGAGGCAGGCGACGAATTACAATGAGCAGTTCTTC. Protein: CAISESRQATNYNEQFF.

The chain uses TRBV30 and TRBJ1-6; TRBD1 matches 8 bases. J was trimmed by 10 bases and V by 2 bases; bases with no gene match: 10. CDR1 is GTSNPN and CDR2 is SVGIG in the germline V gene (reference sequence). The CDR3 totals 15 residues. CDR3 sequence (DNA): TGTGCCTGGAGTCCTAACGACAGGGGAAAGTCACCCCTCCACTTT. This encodes CAWSPNDRGKSPLHF. The whole variable domain, filled in from reference TRBV30 and TRBJ1-6, reads SQTIHQWPATLVQPVGSPLSLECTVEGTSNPNLYWYRQAAGRGLQLLFYSVGIGQISSEVPQNLSASRPQDRQFILSSKKLLLSDSGFYLCAWSPNDRGKSPLHFGNGTRLTVT.